This T cell receptor beta chain was profiled in a study of immune evolution from preneoplasia to lung adenocarcinoma. Assay used: immunoSEQ multiplex PCR; TCRdb lists only in-frame clones, some missing. The profile shows fewer than 11,000 clones, approximately 80% of them singletons. The study, taken as a whole, reports: From normal lung to invasive adenocarcinoma, top clone frequencies appeared to decrease. Later-stage lesions seemingly showed higher T cell density and diversity than normal lung.

This CDR3 is built from 13 residues. The V segment lost 6 bases and the J segment 4 bases; nucleotides outside the gene matches: 6. Patient tissue came from resections in Japan or China, 2014–2017. In the case of this clone: Its target is unknown.

The specimen sequenced was FFPE minimally invasive lung adenocarcinoma tissue. This sequence originates from a person aged 65 to 79 with lung adenocarcinoma. This chain uses TRBV23-1 with TRBJ2-7; 7 bases agree with TRBD1. TRBV23-1 is an ORF, and what it does is uncertain. The CDR3 sequence is CASSQQGPYEQYF. CDR3 nucleotides: TGCGCCAGCAGCCAACAGGGGCCTTACGAGCAGTACTTC.